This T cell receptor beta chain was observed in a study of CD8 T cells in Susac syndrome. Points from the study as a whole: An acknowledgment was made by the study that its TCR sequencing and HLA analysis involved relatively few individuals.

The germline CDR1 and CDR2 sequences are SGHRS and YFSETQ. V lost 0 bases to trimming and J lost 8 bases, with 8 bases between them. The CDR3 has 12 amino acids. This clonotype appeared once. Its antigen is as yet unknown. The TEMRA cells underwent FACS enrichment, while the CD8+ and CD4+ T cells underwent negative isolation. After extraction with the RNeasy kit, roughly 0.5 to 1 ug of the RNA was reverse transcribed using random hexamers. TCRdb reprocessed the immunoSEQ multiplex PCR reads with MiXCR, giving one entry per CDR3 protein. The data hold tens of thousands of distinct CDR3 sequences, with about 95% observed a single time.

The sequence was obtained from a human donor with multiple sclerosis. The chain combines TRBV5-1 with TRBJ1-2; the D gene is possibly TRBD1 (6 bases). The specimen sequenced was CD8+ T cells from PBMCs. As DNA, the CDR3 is TGCGCCAGCAGCTTGGAGGGGGACGGCTACACCTTC. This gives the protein CASSLEGDGYTF.